This record looks at one TCR beta chain sequence and its context. The CDR3 sequence is 15 residues long. Germline V gives CDR1 SGHDN, CDR2 FVKESK. V lost 4 bases to trimming and J lost 0 bases, with 9 bases between them. The data belong to a study of blood T cell repertoires in COVID-19. Study-level background: Whether acute or convalescent, the COVID-19 samples came from the United States, Italy and Spain. Nucleic acid was either cDNA or gDNA, and it came from T cells, B-cell-depleted T cells, or PBMCs.

Here immunoSEQ multiplex PCR was the method, and the copy in TCRdb shows in-frame clones only, minus some. In the table there are roughly 29,000 clones, roughly 83% of which are singletons. V usage is TRBV14 and J usage is TRBJ2-2, with D possibly TRBD1 on 6 matching bases. Material for sequencing was peripheral blood. The receptor comes from a man aged 80 or over with active COVID-19. The CDR3 bases are TGTGCCAGCAGCCCAGGACAGTCGAACACCGGGGAGCTGTTTTTT. Its protein product is CASSPGQSNTGELFF.